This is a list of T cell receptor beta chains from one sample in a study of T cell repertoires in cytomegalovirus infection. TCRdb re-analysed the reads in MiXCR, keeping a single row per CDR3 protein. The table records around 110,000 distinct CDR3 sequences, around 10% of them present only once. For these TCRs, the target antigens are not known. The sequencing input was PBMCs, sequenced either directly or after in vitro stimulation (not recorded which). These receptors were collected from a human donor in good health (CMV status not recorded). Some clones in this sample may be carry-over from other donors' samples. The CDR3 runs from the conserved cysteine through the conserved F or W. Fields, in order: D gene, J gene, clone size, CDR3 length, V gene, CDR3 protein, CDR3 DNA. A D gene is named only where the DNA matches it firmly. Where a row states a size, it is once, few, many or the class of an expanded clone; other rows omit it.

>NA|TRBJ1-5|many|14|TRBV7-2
CASSLGMGNQPQHF
TGTGCCAGCAGCTTAGGTATGGGGAATCAGCCCCAGCATTTT
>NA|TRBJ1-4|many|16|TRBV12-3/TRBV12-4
CASSPRDGWGNEKLFF
TGTGCCAGCAGTCCGCGTGACGGGTGGGGAAATGAAAAACTGTTTTTT
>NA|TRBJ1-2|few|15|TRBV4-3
CASSQDSGREYGYTF
TGCGCCAGCAGCCAAGATTCGGGACGGGAATATGGCTACACCTTC
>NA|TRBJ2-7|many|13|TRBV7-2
CASSFWGSYEQYF
TGTGCCAGCAGCTTTTGGGGCAGCTACGAGCAGTACTTC
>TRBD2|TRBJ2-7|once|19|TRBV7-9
CASSSWSSGGPDSSYEQYF
TGTGCCAGCAGCTCGTGGTCTAGCGGGGGGCCGGACTCCTCCTACGAGCAGTACTTC
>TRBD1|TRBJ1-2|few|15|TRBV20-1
CSGPQAGGGNAGYTF
TGCAGTGGCCCCCAAGCAGGGGGCGGTAATGCTGGCTACACCTTC
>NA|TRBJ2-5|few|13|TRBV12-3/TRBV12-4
CASRDSLQETQYF
TGTGCCAGCAGGGACAGCCTCCAAGAGACCCAGTACTTC
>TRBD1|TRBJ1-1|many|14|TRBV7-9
CASSRRQGKTEAFF
TGTGCCAGCAGCCGTAGACAGGGTAAAACTGAAGCTTTCTTT
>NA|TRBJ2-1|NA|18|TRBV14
CASSQELSGRVWGNEQFF
TGTGCCAGCAGCCAAGAACTCTCGGGTAGGGTCTGGGGCAATGAGCAGTTCTTC
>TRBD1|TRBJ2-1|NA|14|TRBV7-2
CVSSLGTGWDEQFF
TGTGTCAGCAGCTTGGGGACAGGGTGGGATGAGCAGTTCTTC
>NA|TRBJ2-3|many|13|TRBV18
CASSSHSSDTQYF
TGTGCCAGCTCATCACACAGCTCCGATACGCAGTATTTT
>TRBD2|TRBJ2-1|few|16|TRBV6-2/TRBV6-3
CASSYEVAGASNEQFF
TGTGCCAGCAGTTACGAGGTAGCGGGCGCCTCGAATGAGCAGTTCTTC
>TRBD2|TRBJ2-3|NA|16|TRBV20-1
CSARDGTGLSTDTQYF
TGCAGTGCTAGAGATGGGACGGGACTAAGCACAGATACGCAGTATTTT
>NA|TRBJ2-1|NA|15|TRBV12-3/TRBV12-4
CASSLAGGAGMEQFF
TGTGCCAGCAGTTTAGCTGGCGGGGCAGGGATGGAGCAGTTCTTC
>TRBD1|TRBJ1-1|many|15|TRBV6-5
CASSYSRTGDTEAFF
TGTGCCAGCAGTTACTCGAGGACAGGGGACACTGAAGCTTTCTTT
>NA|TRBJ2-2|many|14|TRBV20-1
CSAARDFQSGELFF
TGCAGTGCAGCCCGGGACTTCCAGTCCGGGGAGCTGTTTTTT
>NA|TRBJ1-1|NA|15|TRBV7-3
CASSPRGGGVTEAFF
TGTGCCAGCAGCCCAAGGGGCGGTGGGGTCACTGAAGCTTTCTTT
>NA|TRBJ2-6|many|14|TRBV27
CASSLSTGANVLTF
TGTGCCAGCAGTTTATCAACTGGGGCCAACGTCCTGACTTTC
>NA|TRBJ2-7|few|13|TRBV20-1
CSARGLGTYEQYF
TGCAGTGCTAGAGGACTGGGAACCTACGAGCAGTACTTC
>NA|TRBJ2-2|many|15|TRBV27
CASSLFGGNTGELFF
TGTGCCAGCAGTTTATTCGGCGGGAACACCGGGGAGCTGTTTTTT
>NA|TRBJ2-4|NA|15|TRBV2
CASGRDNIAKNIQYF
TGTGCCAGCGGCCGGGACAACATAGCCAAAAACATTCAGTACTTC
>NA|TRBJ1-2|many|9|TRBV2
CASRDGYTF
TGTGCCAGCAGGGACGGCTACACCTTC
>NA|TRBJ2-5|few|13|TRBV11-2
CASRSSEEETQYF
TGTGCCAGCAGGTCTAGCGAAGAAGAGACCCAGTACTTC
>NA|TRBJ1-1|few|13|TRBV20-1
CSAKTGMNTEAFF
TGCAGTGCTAAGACGGGAATGAACACTGAAGCTTTCTTT
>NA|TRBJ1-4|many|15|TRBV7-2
CASSDPGGGDEKLFF
TGTGCCAGCAGCGATCCCGGAGGGGGAGATGAAAAACTGTTTTTT
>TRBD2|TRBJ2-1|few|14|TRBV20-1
CSASVAGSYNEQFF
TGCAGTGCTAGTGTAGCGGGCTCCTACAATGAGCAGTTCTTC
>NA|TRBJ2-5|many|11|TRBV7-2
CASSNQETQYF
TGTGCCAGCAGCAACCAAGAGACCCAGTACTTC
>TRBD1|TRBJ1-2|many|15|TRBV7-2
CASSPSPGTDPIGTF
TGTGCCAGCAGCCCCTCCCCCGGGACAGACCCTATTGGGACCTTC
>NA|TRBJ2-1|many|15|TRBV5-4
CASRGGTAPYNEQFF
TGTGCCAGCAGGGGCGGGACAGCTCCCTACAATGAGCAGTTCTTC
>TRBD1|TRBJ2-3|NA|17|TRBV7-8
CASSSQTGGIGPDTQYF
TGTGCCAGCAGCTCTCAGACAGGGGGCATTGGGCCAGATACGCAGTATTTT
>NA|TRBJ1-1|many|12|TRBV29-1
CSVWTVNTEAFF
TGCAGCGTATGGACAGTGAACACTGAAGCTTTCTTT
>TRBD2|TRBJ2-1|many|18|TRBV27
CASSLPSTSATRYNEQFF
TGTGCCAGCAGTTTACCCTCGACTAGCGCGACGAGATACAATGAGCAGTTCTTC
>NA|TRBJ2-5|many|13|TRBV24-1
CATSDPTQGTQYF
TGTGCCACCAGTGACCCCACTCAGGGGACCCAGTACTTC
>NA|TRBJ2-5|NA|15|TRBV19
CASSPGTTNQETQYF
TGTGCCAGTAGTCCGGGGACAACCAACCAAGAGACCCAGTACTTC
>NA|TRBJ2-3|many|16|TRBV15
CATSRGLASGTDTQYF
TGTGCCACCAGCAGAGGCCTAGCTAGCGGCACAGATACGCAGTATTTT
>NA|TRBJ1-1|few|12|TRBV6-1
CASTSVNTEAFF
TGTGCCAGCACCTCAGTGAACACTGAAGCTTTCTTT
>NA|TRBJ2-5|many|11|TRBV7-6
CASRWSETQYF
TGTGCCAGCAGATGGAGTGAGACCCAGTACTTC
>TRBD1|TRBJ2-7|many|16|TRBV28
CASSSPGTGDPYEQYF
TGTGCCAGCAGTAGTCCCGGGACAGGGGATCCCTACGAGCAGTACTTC
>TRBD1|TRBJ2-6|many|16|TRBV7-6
CASSLALPGQSNVLTF
TGTGCCAGCAGCTTGGCGTTACCGGGACAGTCCAACGTCCTGACTTTC
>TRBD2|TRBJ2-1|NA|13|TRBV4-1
CASSRENSGREFF
TGCGCCAGCAGCCGCGAAAATAGCGGGAGAGAGTTCTTC
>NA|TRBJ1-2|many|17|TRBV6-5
CASSYRPGILSNYGYTF
TGTGCCAGCAGTTATCGACCAGGGATCTTGTCGAACTATGGCTACACCTTC
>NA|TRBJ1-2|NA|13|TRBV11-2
CASSSTMTSGYTF
TGTGCCAGCAGCTCTACTATGACGAGTGGCTACACCTTC